What follows is one TCR beta chain and its context. These data belong to a study of OX40 agonist ivuxolimab in advanced cancers. TCRdb's copy holds only in-frame clones and misses some; the assay was immunoSEQ multiplex PCR. The data show about 150,000 clones, with approximately 94% seen just once and about 0.31% held by the top ten. Per the germline V gene, CDR1 is SGHTS and CDR2 is YDEGEE. V was pared by 5 bases and J by 4 bases, with 17 bases between. The length of the CDR3 is 15 residues. This TCR came from an adult with an advanced solid tumor such as melanoma, head and neck, liver or kidney cancer. This chain connects TRBV5-8 to TRBJ2-3, with D unclear. Here the sequenced sample was CD4+ or CD8+ T cells sorted from blood, taken in a trial of the OX40 agonist ivuxolimab. For the CDR3, the DNA is TGTGCCAGCAGTTCCGGGCTCCTTTTGTCAGATACGCAGTATTTT. Protein sequence: CASSSGLLLSDTQYF.